These T cell receptor beta chains were read from a single sample in a study of blood T cell repertoires in COVID-19. Produced via immunoSEQ multiplex PCR; TCRdb's table is partial and in-frame only. The sample has a few hundred thousand clones, approximately 88% seen once. Material: PBMCs or T cells enriched from blood (not recorded which). Receptors originate from a woman aged 40 to 50 with acute COVID-19. CDR3s include the opening cysteine and the closing phenylalanine or tryptophan. A D gene is named only where the DNA matches it firmly. Clone size is given for some rows only: seen once, a few or many times, or a class if the clone is expanded.

D gene | J gene | V gene | clone size | CDR3 protein | CDR3 DNA
TRBD2 | TRBJ2-5 | TRBV28 | NA | CASSFSTSGNQETQYF | TGTGCCAGCAGTTTTTCGACTAGCGGAAACCAAGAGACCCAGTACTTC
NA | TRBJ2-1 | TRBV12-3/TRBV12-4 | NA | CASSLVSYNEQFF | TGTGCCAGCAGTTTAGTTTCGTACAATGAGCAGTTCTTC
NA | TRBJ1-1 | TRBV5-4 | NA | CASSLDAASEAFF | TGTGCCAGCAGCTTGGACGCGGCCTCTGAAGCTTTCTTT
NA | TRBJ1-2 | TRBV19 | few | CASSMRFDGYTF | TGTGCCAGTAGTATGAGGTTTGATGGCTACACCTTC
NA | TRBJ2-7 | TRBV14 | NA | CASSLGGSQQYF | TGTGCCAGCAGCCTCGGAGGAAGCCAGCAGTACTTC
NA | TRBJ2-7 | TRBV19 | NA | CASRTGHSPYEQYF | TGTGCCAGTAGGACGGGACACTCACCCTACGAGCAGTACTTC
TRBD1 | TRBJ2-5 | TRBV7-9 | NA | CASSSRDRAETQYF | TGTGCCAGCAGCTCCCGGGACAGGGCTGAGACCCAGTACTTC
NA | TRBJ1-5 | TRBV28 | NA | CASSFDRINQPQHF | TGTGCCAGCAGTTTCGACAGAATTAATCAGCCCCAGCATTTT
TRBD1 | TRBJ2-1 | TRBV7-7 | NA | CASSQGQGISNEQFF | TGTGCTAGCAGCCAAGGACAGGGAATAAGCAATGAGCAGTTCTTC
TRBD1 | TRBJ1-2 | TRBV5-6 | NA | CASSQLGTGVINYGYTF | TGTGCCAGCAGCCAACTAGGGACAGGCGTTATAAACTATGGCTACACCTTC
NA | TRBJ1-2 | TRBV30 | NA | CAWKRGLQDYGYTF | TGTGCCTGGAAGCGGGGATTGCAGGACTATGGCTACACCTTC
TRBD1 | TRBJ2-7 | TRBV28 | NA | CASSSSGTGGHEQYF | TGTGCCAGCAGTTCTTCCGGGACAGGGGGGCACGAGCAGTACTTC
NA | TRBJ2-1 | TRBV5-4 | once | CASSLGLRAPSYNEQFF | TGTGCCAGCAGCTTGGGTCTGCGGGCCCCCTCCTACAATGAGCAGTTCTTC
NA | TRBJ1-2 | TRBV19 | NA | CASRREVYGYTF | TGTGCCAGTAGGAGGGAGGTCTATGGCTACACCTTC
TRBD1 | TRBJ1-2 | TRBV11-2 | once | CASSTGTGNYGYTF | TGTGCCAGCAGCACCGGGACAGGGAACTATGGCTACACCTTC
NA | TRBJ1-1 | TRBV18 | NA | CASSLQQGSNTEAFF | TGTGCCAGCTCGCTCCAACAGGGATCCAACACTGAAGCTTTCTTT
NA | TRBJ1-3 | TRBV7-3 | NA | CASSPDTSGNTIYF | TGTGCCAGCAGCCCGGACACCTCTGGAAACACCATATATTTT
NA | TRBJ2-5 | TRBV18 | NA | CASSPGMVVGETQYF | TGTGCCAGCTCACCCGGGATGGTCGTCGGGGAGACCCAGTACTTC
NA | TRBJ2-3 | TRBV27 | NA | CASSLSVSSTDTQYF | TGTGCCAGCAGTTTGTCGGTCTCTAGCACAGATACGCAGTATTTT
TRBD1 | TRBJ1-4 | TRBV6-5 | NA | CASRDRGLTNEKLFF | TGTGCCAGCAGGGACAGGGGGCTTACTAATGAAAAACTGTTTTTT
TRBD1 | TRBJ1-5 | TRBV2 | few | CASREYRDRNQPQHF | TGTGCCAGCAGGGAATACCGGGACAGAAATCAGCCCCAGCATTTT
TRBD1 | TRBJ2-5 | TRBV5-4 | NA | CASSRQGISSETQYF | TGTGCCAGCAGCCGACAGGGAATATCGTCAGAGACCCAGTACTTC
NA | TRBJ2-1 | TRBV10-3 | NA | CAISESIQGGSDEQFF | TGTGCCATCAGTGAGTCTATTCAGGGAGGTAGCGATGAGCAGTTCTTC
NA | TRBJ1-1 | TRBV7-9 | NA | CASSPDSPGWGEAFF | TGTGCCAGCAGTCCCGACAGCCCCGGGTGGGGTGAAGCTTTCTTT
TRBD1 | TRBJ2-7 | TRBV25-1 | NA | CASRGMWDSTYEQYF | TGTGCCAGCAGGGGAATGTGGGACAGCACCTACGAGCAGTACTTC
NA | TRBJ1-6 | TRBV15 | NA | CATSRTPDSSYNSPLHF | TGTGCCACCAGCAGAACACCCGACAGCTCCTATAATTCACCCCTCCACTTT
TRBD1 | TRBJ1-2 | TRBV27 | NA | CASSLLGGVNTYYGYTF | TGTGCCAGCAGTTTATTAGGGGGCGTTAACACTTACTATGGCTACACCTTC
TRBD1 | TRBJ1-6 | TRBV29-1 | NA | CGGRTGNSPLHF | TGCGGAGGCCGGACAGGGAATTCACCCCTCCACTTT
NA | TRBJ1-1 | TRBV10-3 | NA | CAISQIGAARSRDTEAFF | TGTGCCATCAGTCAGATTGGGGCCGCCCGAAGTAGGGACACTGAAGCTTTCTTT
TRBD1 | TRBJ1-3 | TRBV28 | NA | CASNYRGSGNTIYF | TGTGCCAGCAATTACAGGGGCTCTGGAAACACCATATATTTT
TRBD2 | TRBJ2-2 | TRBV7-2 | NA | CASSLGLAGIGELFF | TGTGCCAGCAGCTTAGGACTAGCGGGGATCGGGGAGCTGTTTTTT
TRBD2 | TRBJ2-3 | TRBV5-1 | NA | CASSLRSGLAETDTQYF | TGCGCCAGCAGCTTGAGATCGGGACTAGCGGAGACAGATACGCAGTATTTT
TRBD2 | TRBJ2-7 | TRBV5-6 | NA | CASSLLLAGPQPYEQYF | TGTGCCAGCAGCTTGCTACTAGCGGGGCCCCAGCCCTACGAGCAGTACTTC
NA | TRBJ2-1 | TRBV6-2/TRBV6-3 | once | CASSLAVTYNEQFF | TGTGCCAGCAGTTTAGCAGTCACCTACAATGAGCAGTTCTTC
NA | TRBJ1-2 | TRBV4-1 | NA | CASSQDRENGYTF | TGCGCCAGCAGCCAAGATCGAGAGAATGGCTACACCTTC
TRBD1 | TRBJ2-2 | TRBV5-1 | NA | CASRLQGSGELFF | TGCGCCAGCAGGTTACAGGGGTCCGGGGAGCTGTTTTTT
TRBD1 | TRBJ2-7 | TRBV19 | NA | CASSLTGQGSYEQYF | TGTGCCAGTAGTCTTACGGGACAGGGGTCCTACGAGCAGTACTTC
NA | TRBJ1-5 | TRBV28 | NA | CASKGNSNQPQHF | TGTGCCAGCAAGGGGAATAGCAATCAGCCCCAGCATTTT
NA | TRBJ2-5 | TRBV5-1 | NA | CASSLVLAGETQYF | TGCGCCAGCAGCTTGGTTTTGGCCGGGGAGACCCAGTACTTC
NA | TRBJ1-4 | TRBV15 | NA | CATSRTGEKLFF | TGTGCCACCAGCCGAACCGGGGAGAAACTGTTTTTT
TRBD1 | TRBJ1-5 | TRBV18 | NA | CASSWTGHPNQPQHF | TGTGCCAGCTCATGGACAGGGCATCCCAATCAGCCCCAGCATTTT
TRBD2 | TRBJ2-2 | TRBV5-1 | NA | CASMVAGVPGELFF | TGCGCCAGCATGGTAGCGGGAGTCCCCGGGGAGCTGTTTTTT
NA | TRBJ1-2 | TRBV27 | NA | CASSPDRSIGYTF | TGTGCCAGCAGTCCCGACAGGTCTATTGGCTACACCTTC
NA | TRBJ1-5 | TRBV12-3/TRBV12-4 | NA | CASSSGSSQPQHF | TGTGCCAGCAGTTCAGGGTCAAGTCAGCCCCAGCATTTT
TRBD2 | TRBJ2-1 | TRBV5-1 | NA | CASRSGTSGFEQFF | TGCGCCAGCAGGTCCGGGACTAGCGGGTTTGAGCAGTTCTTC
TRBD1 | TRBJ1-3 | TRBV13 | NA | CASSFLTSSTGSSGNTIYF | TGTGCCAGCAGCTTCCTAACTAGTTCGACAGGGAGCTCTGGAAACACCATATATTTT
NA | TRBJ1-2 | TRBV19 | NA | CASSWAGLGGYTF | TGTGCCAGTAGTTGGGCGGGGCTTGGTGGCTACACCTTC
TRBD1 | TRBJ2-2 | TRBV2 | NA | CASSSLPIQGPRGAGELFF | TGTGCCAGCAGTTCACTCCCCATACAGGGGCCCCGAGGTGCCGGGGAGCTGTTTTTT